This TCR beta chain was found in a study of cytomegalovirus exposure and HLA in healthy donors. Both 60 Vbeta primers and 13 Jbeta primers went into the PCR. Sequencing used immunoSEQ multiplex PCR; TCRdb keeps in-frame clones, though not all of them. This table lists 35,000 to 45,000 clones. Trimming cost V 0 bases and J 9 bases, with 12 bases left between them. CDR1 and CDR2 (germline): WSHSY, SAAADI. The CDR3 length is 14 residues. The rearrangement joins TRBV10-2 to TRBJ1-5; D unclear. Specimen: PBMCs. The origin of this receptor is a male donor in good health and CMV-seronegative. The CDR3 reads CASSESASVRPQHF. CDR3 nucleotides: TGCGCCAGCAGTGAGTCTGCGTCGGTCCGGCCCCAGCATTTT.